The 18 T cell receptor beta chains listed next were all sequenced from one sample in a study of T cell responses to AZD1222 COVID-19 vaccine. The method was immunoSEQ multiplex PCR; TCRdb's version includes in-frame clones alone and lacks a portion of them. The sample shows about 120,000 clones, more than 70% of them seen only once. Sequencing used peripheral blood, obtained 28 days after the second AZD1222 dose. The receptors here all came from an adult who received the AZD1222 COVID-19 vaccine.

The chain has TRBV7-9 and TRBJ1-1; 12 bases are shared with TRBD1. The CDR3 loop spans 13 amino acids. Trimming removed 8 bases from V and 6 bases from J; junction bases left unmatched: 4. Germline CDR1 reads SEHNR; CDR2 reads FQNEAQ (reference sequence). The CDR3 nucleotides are TGTGCCAGCCAAGGGACAGGGGGCTCTGAAGCTTTCTTT. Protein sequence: CASQGTGGSEAFF.

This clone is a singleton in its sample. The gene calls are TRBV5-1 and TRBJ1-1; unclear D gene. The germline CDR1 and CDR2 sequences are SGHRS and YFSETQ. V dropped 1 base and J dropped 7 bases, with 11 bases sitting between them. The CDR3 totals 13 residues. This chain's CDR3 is CASSLYLRSEAFF. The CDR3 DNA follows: TGCGCCAGCAGCTTGTATCTACGAAGTGAAGCTTTCTTT.

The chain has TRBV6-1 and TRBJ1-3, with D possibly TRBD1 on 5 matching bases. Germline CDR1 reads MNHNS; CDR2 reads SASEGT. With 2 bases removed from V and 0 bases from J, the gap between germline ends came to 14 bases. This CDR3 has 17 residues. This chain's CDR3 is CASSELGRDISGNTIYF. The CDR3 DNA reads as TGTGCCAGCAGTGAACTGGGACGGGATATCTCTGGAAACACCATATATTTT.

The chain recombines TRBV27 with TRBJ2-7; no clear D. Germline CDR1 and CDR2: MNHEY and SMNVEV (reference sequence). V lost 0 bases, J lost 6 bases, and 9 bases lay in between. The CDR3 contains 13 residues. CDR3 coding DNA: TGTGCCAGCAGTTTATCGAGAGGAAGCGAGCAGTACTTC. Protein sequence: CASSLSRGSEQYF.

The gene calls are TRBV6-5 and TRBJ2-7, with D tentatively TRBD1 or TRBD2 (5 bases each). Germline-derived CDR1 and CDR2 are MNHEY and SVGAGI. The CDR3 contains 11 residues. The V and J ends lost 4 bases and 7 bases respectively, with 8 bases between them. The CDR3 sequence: CASSWGGEQYF. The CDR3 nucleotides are TGTGCCAGCAGTTGGGGCGGGGAGCAGTACTTC.

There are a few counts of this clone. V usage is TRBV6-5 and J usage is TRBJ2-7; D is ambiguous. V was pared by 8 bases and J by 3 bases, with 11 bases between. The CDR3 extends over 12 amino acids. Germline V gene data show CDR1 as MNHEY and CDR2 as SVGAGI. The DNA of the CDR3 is TGTGCCAGCTCGTTCTGGGGCTACGAGCAGTACTTC. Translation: CASSFWGYEQYF.

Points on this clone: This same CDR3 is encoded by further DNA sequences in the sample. The CDR3 sequence: CASSSSGPGEQYF. DNA of the CDR3: TGTGCCAGCAGCTCATCGGGCCCCGGGGAGCAGTACTTC. This chain connects TRBV13 to TRBJ2-7; no clear D gene. Germline V gene data show CDR1 as PRHDT and CDR2 as FYEKMQ (reference sequence). The CDR3 contains 13 residues. With 4 bases removed from V and 7 bases from J, the gap between germline ends came to 14 bases.

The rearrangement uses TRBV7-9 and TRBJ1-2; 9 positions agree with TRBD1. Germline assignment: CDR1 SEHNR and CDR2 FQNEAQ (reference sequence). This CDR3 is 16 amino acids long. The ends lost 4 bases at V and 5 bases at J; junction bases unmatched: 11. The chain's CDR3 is CASSSNSGTGNYGYTF. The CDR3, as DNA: TGTGCCAGCAGCTCTAACTCCGGGACAGGGAATTATGGCTACACCTTC. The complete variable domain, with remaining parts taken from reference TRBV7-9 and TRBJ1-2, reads DTGVSQNPRHKITKRGQNVTFRCDPISEHNRLYWYRQTLGQGPEFLTYFQNEAQLEKSRLLSDRFSAERPKGSFSTLEIQRTEQGDSAMYLCASSSNSGTGNYGYTFGSGTRLTVV.

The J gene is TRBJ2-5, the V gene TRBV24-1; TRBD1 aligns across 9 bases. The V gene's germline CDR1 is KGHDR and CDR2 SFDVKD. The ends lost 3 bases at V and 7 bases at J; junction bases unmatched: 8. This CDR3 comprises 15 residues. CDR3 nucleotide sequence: TGTGCCACCAGTGATGGGGGACAGGGCCTGGGGACCCAGTACTTC. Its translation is CATSDGGQGLGTQYF.

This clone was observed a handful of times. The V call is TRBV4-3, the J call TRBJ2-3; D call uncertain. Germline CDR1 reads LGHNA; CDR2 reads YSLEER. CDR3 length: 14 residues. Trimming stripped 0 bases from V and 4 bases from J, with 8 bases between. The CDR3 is CASSQERAADTQYF. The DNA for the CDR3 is TGCGCCAGCAGCCAAGAACGGGCGGCAGATACGCAGTATTTT.

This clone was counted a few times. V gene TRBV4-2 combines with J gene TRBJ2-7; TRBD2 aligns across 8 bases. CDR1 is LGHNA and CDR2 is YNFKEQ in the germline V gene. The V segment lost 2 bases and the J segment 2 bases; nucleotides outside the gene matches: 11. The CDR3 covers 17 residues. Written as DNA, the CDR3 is TGTGCCAGCAGCCAACTCCTCCAGAGGACTAGCACCTACGAGCAGTACTTC. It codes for CASSQLLQRTSTYEQYF.

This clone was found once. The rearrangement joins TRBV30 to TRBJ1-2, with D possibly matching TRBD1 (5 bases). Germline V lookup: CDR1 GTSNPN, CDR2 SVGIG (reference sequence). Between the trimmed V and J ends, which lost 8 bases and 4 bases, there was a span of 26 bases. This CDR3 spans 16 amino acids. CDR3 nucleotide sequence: TGTGCCGGCATGGGACCCGGCCCTCGACGGGGCTATGGCTACACCTTC. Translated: CAGMGPGPRRGYGYTF.

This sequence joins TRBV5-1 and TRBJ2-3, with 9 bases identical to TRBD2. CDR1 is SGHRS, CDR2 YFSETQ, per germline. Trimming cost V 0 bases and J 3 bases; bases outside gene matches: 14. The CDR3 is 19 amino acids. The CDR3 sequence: CASSLDQGTSGFTTDTQYF. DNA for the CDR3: TGCGCCAGCAGCTTGGACCAGGGTACTAGCGGGTTCACAACAGATACGCAGTATTTT.

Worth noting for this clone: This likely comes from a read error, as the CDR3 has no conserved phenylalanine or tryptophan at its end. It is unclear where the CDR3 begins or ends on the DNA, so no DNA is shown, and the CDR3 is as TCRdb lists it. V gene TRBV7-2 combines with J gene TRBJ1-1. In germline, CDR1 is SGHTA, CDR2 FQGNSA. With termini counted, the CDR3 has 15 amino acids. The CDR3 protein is CASSLGPGGSLVPKL.

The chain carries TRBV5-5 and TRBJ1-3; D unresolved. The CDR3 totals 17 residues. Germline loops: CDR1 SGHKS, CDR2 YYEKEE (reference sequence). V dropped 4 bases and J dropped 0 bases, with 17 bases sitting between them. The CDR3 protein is CASSRDVDYYSGNTIYF. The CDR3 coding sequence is TGTGCCAGCAGCCGCGATGTCGATTACTACTCTGGAAACACCATATATTTT.

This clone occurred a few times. CDR3 residues: CASSDSGRAPGELFF. CDR3 sequence (DNA): TGTGCCAGCTCGGATAGCGGGAGGGCCCCCGGGGAGCTGTTTTTT. This chain joins TRBV6-5 and TRBJ2-2, with 11 bases that match TRBD2. V trimming: 8 bases; J trimming: 6 bases; junction bases outside the gene matches: 8. The CDR3 runs to 15 residues. The germline V gene has CDR1 MNHEY and CDR2 SVGAGI.

The CDR3 DNA follows: TGCGCCAGCAGCTTGAGTTGGTTGGGTGACAATGAGCAGTTCTTC. Protein product: CASSLSWLGDNEQFF. The V call is TRBV5-1, the J call TRBJ2-1, with D unresolved. CDR3 size: 15 residues. Germline CDR1 is SGHRS and CDR2 is YFSETQ. Trimming removed 1 base at V and 5 bases at J, with 13 bases between. Full variable domain (outside the CDR3, taken from reference TRBV5-1 and TRBJ2-1): KAGVTQTPRYLIKTRGQQVTLSCSPISGHRSVSWYQQTPGQGLQFLFEYFSETQRNKGNFPGRFSGRQFSNSRSEMNVSTLELGDSALYLCASSLSWLGDNEQFFGPGTRLTVL.

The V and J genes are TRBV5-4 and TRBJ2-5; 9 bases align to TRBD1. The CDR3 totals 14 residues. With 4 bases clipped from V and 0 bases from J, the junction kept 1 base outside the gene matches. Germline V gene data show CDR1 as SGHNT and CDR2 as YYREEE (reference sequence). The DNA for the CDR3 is TGTGCCAGCAGCGACAGGGGGGACCAAGAGACCCAGTACTTC. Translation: CASSDRGDQETQYF.